One sample yielded the 28 T cell receptor beta chains listed below, sequenced in a study of blood T cell repertoires in COVID-19. Clones were sequenced by immunoSEQ multiplex PCR, and TCRdb holds only the in-frame ones, with some missing. The sample lists roughly 290,000 clones, 70% to 90% seen once, with 4% to 4.5% in the top ten. What was sequenced was PBMCs or T cells enriched from blood (not recorded which). The receptors here all came from a woman aged 25 to 39 who had recovered from COVID-19.

The chain links TRBV7-2 to TRBJ1-5; D ambiguous. The V gene lost 5 bases and the J gene lost 0 bases, with 11 bases spanning the gap. CDR3 size: 15 residues. Germline loops: CDR1 SGHTA, CDR2 FQGNSA. The CDR3 DNA reads TGTGCCAGCAGCCGTCAGGCGACTAGCAATCAGCCCCAGCATTTT. Translation: CASSRQATSNQPQHF.

This clone was seen a single time. This CDR3 is CASSRQGRSYNEQFF. The CDR3 DNA reads as TGTGCCAGCAGCCGACAGGGTCGGTCCTACAATGAGCAGTTCTTC. The chain has TRBV28 and TRBJ2-1; 7 bases fit TRBD1. Per the germline V gene, CDR1 is MDHEN and CDR2 is SYDVKM. CDR3 size: 15 residues. With 6 bases clipped from V and 1 base from J, the junction kept 6 bases outside the gene matches.

The chain carries TRBV7-2 and TRBJ2-5; 10 nucleotides align to TRBD2. After removal of 5 bases from V and 0 bases from J, the junction contained 3 bases not matched to a gene. From germline, CDR1 is SGHTA and CDR2 FQGNSA. The CDR3 spans 15 residues. The chain's CDR3 is CASSPGLAYQETQYF. In DNA, the CDR3 is TGTGCCAGCAGCCCGGGACTAGCGTACCAAGAGACCCAGTACTTC.

This chain uses TRBV30 with TRBJ2-3; TRBD2 agrees at 8 bases. The CDR3 is 15 amino acids. V gave up 5 bases and J gave up 3 bases; unmatched junction bases: 10. Germline-derived CDR1 and CDR2 are GTSNPN and SVGIG (reference sequence). The CDR3 sequence: CAWLSWRGATDTQYF. The CDR3 nucleotides are TGTGCCTGGCTATCCTGGCGGGGGGCGACAGATACGCAGTATTTT.

The CDR3 DNA follows: TGCGCCAGCAGTGCCCGGGACAACCCATACGAGCAGTACTTC. Translated, it gives CASSARDNPYEQYF. The chain couples TRBV10-2 to TRBJ2-7; possible D gene TRBD1, 6 bases. The CDR3 has 14 amino acids. Germline loops: CDR1 WSHSY, CDR2 SAAADI. V lost 4 bases, J lost 4 bases, and 14 bases lay in between.

The chain employs TRBV6-5 and TRBJ2-1, with TRBD1 matching 8 bases. This CDR3 comprises 15 residues. The germline V gene encodes CDR1 MNHEY and CDR2 SVGAGI. The ends lost 4 bases at V and 7 bases at J; junction bases unmatched: 9. This CDR3 is CASSFTRQGWNEQFF. CDR3 coding DNA: TGTGCCAGCAGTTTCACCCGACAGGGGTGGAATGAGCAGTTCTTC.

The chain is built from TRBV11-3 and TRBJ2-5; TRBD2 is a possible D gene (6 bases). V lost 0 bases, J lost 7 bases, and 18 bases lay in between. CDR3 length: 16 amino acids. Germline lookup yields CDR1 SGHNT and CDR2 YENEEA. The CDR3 bases are TGTGCCAGCAGCTTAGATGGAGGTGGCACCGGGGGGACCCAGTACTTC. Amino acids: CASSLDGGGTGGTQYF.

The chain is built from TRBV19 and TRBJ1-5, with D tentatively TRBD1 (5 bases). Germline V CDR1 and CDR2: LNHDA, SQIVND (reference sequence). This CDR3 is 15 amino acids long. Trimming removed 5 bases from V and 1 base from J, with 12 bases in between. CDR3: CASSQRQMSNQPQHF. As DNA, the CDR3 is TGTGCCAGTAGTCAAAGACAGATGAGCAATCAGCCCCAGCATTTT.

CDR3 nucleotides: TGTGCCAGCTCACTCGACAGGAATGAAAAACTGTTTTTT. Protein sequence: CASSLDRNEKLFF. The chain is built from TRBV18 and TRBJ1-4; a possible D gene is TRBD1 (6 bases). Trimming stripped 4 bases from V and 5 bases from J, with 8 bases between. This CDR3 spans 13 amino acids. Germline lookup yields CDR1 KGHSH and CDR2 LQKENI. Together with reference TRBV18 and TRBJ1-4, the CDR3 gives the full variable domain: NAGVMQNPRHLVRRRGQEARLRCSPMKGHSHVYWYRQLPEEGLKFMVYLQKENIIDESGMPKERFSAEFPKEGPSILRIQQVVRGDSAAYFCASSLDRNEKLFFGSGTQLSVL.

This clone appeared a few times. The CDR3 nucleotides are TGTGCCTGGAGTGTACGTTCCGGGGGCAATCAGCCCCAGCATTTT. Its protein is CAWSVRSGGNQPQHF. The J gene is TRBJ1-5, the V gene TRBV30; D remains ambiguous. CDR3 size: 15 residues. Germline CDR1 and CDR2: GTSNPN and SVGIG (reference sequence). V was trimmed by 0 bases and J by 2 bases, leaving 11 bases between them.

The chain has TRBV6-6 and TRBJ2-1; D is perhaps TRBD1 (5 bases). Trimming removed 9 bases at V and 3 bases at J, with 18 bases between. This CDR3 has 15 residues. CDR1 and CDR2 from the germline V gene are MNHNY and SVGAGI (reference sequence). CDR3 in amino acids: CASKAGQGGYNEQFF. The CDR3 nucleotides are TGTGCCAGTAAGGCCGGGCAGGGTGGCTACAATGAGCAGTTCTTC.

The genes are TRBV28 and TRBJ1-1, with D unresolved. Germline CDR1 MDHEN, CDR2 SYDVKM. Deletions cut 7 bases from V and 0 bases from J, with 18 bases between. This CDR3 is built from 16 residues. The DNA of the CDR3 is TGTGCCAGCACGAGGGCTTCGGCCAGCATGAACACTGAAGCTTTCTTT. Translating gives CASTRASASMNTEAFF.

The chain couples TRBV7-9 to TRBJ1-2; 7 nucleotides agree with TRBD1. Germline V gene data show CDR1 as SEHNR and CDR2 as FQNEAQ (reference sequence). The CDR3 runs 12 residues. V was pared by 5 bases and J by 8 bases, with 5 bases of the junction left unmatched. DNA of the CDR3: TGTGCCAGCAGCCTAGGGGGCCGGGGCTACACCTTC. Translated, it gives CASSLGGRGYTF. Filled out from reference TRBV7-9 and TRBJ1-2, the complete variable domain reads DTGVSQNPRHKITKRGQNVTFRCDPISEHNRLYWYRQTLGQGPEFLTYFQNEAQLEKSRLLSDRFSAERPKGSFSTLEIQRTEQGDSAMYLCASSLGGRGYTFGSGTRLTVV.

The rearrangement joins TRBV5-1 to TRBJ2-7; a possible D gene is TRBD1 (6 bases). The CDR3 spans 12 residues. Trimming removed 4 bases from V and 6 bases from J, with 11 bases in between. The V gene's germline CDR1 is SGHRS and CDR2 YFSETQ. The CDR3 sequence: CASSGRTAEQYF. The CDR3 bases are TGCGCCAGCAGCGGACGGACAGCCGAGCAGTACTTC.

The chain carries TRBV29-1 and TRBJ2-1; D might be TRBD2 (6 bases). Germline-derived CDR1 and CDR2 are SQVTM and ANQGSEA. V lost 7 bases to trimming and J lost 5 bases, with 18 bases between them. The CDR3 sequence is 14 residues long. CDR3 DNA: TGCAGCGGGCGGGACCCCAGTCCTAACAATGAGCAGTTCTTC. This sequence encodes CSGRDPSPNNEQFF.

The chain is built from TRBV3-1 (or the pseudogene TRBV3-2) and TRBJ2-5; D might be TRBD2 (7 bases). CDR3 size: 16 residues. Germline V CDR1 and CDR2: LGHDT, YNNKEL (reference sequence). Trimming removed 2 bases at V and 5 bases at J, with 18 bases between. Written as DNA, the CDR3 is TGTGCCAGCAGCCAAAGGACGGGCGGGGGCGCGGAGACCCAGTACTTC. Translated: CASSQRTGGGAETQYF.

The chain recombines TRBV19 with TRBJ2-5; a possible D gene is TRBD1 (7 bases). V shed 3 bases and J shed 5 bases, with 13 bases lying between them. From germline, CDR1 is LNHDA and CDR2 SQIVND (reference sequence). The CDR3 totals 14 residues. The CDR3 nucleotides read TGTGCCAGTAGTATCGTACAGGGGAGGGAGACCCAGTACTTC. The encoded protein is CASSIVQGRETQYF.

The genes are TRBV3-1 (or the pseudogene TRBV3-2) and TRBJ2-2; 11 bases match TRBD2. CDR1 and CDR2 from the germline V gene are LGHDT and YNNKEL (reference sequence). Germline trimming cut 2 bases from V and 8 bases from J; bases unmatched to any gene: 10. CDR3 length: 17 amino acids. The DNA for the CDR3 is TGTGCCAGCAGCCAACTGGGACTAGCGGTGAAGGGAGGGGAGCTGTTTTTT. This encodes CASSQLGLAVKGGELFF.

This sequence joins TRBV4-2 and TRBJ1-6, with D unresolved. This CDR3 contains 13 residues. V lost 1 base to trimming and J lost 14 bases, with 12 bases between them. The germline V gene encodes CDR1 LGHNA and CDR2 YNFKEQ. CDR3 nucleotide sequence: TGTGCCAGCAGCCAAGGGCAGGACTTTTCCCTCCACTTT. Encoded protein: CASSQGQDFSLHF.

The chain links TRBV5-4 to TRBJ1-2; 9 bases match TRBD1. The CDR3 length is 14 residues. Germline CDR1 is SGHNT and CDR2 is YYREEE (reference sequence). J lost 5 bases, V lost 4 bases, and 6 bases had no gene match. The CDR3 bases are TGTGCCAGCAGCGGACAGGGGAAAGGGTATGGCTACACCTTC. Encoded protein: CASSGQGKGYGYTF.

The gene calls are TRBV3-1 (or the pseudogene TRBV3-2) and TRBJ1-2; no definite D call. CDR3 length: 12 residues. V dropped 1 base and J dropped 3 bases, with 3 bases sitting between them. CDR1 is LGHDT, CDR2 YNNKEL, per germline (reference sequence). The CDR3 DNA follows: TGTGCCAGCAGCCAAGCCGACTATGGCTACACCTTC. As protein: CASSQADYGYTF.

The V and J genes are TRBV19 and TRBJ1-1; TRBD1 is a possible D gene (5 bases). V shed 7 bases and J shed 0 bases, with 6 bases lying between them. Germline assignment: CDR1 LNHDA and CDR2 SQIVND (reference sequence). The length of the CDR3 is 12 residues. In DNA, the CDR3 is TGTGCCAGTAAGGGGATGAACACTGAAGCTTTCTTT. Amino acids: CASKGMNTEAFF.

The chain uses TRBV28 and TRBJ2-7; D gene uncertain. Germline CDR1 reads MDHEN; CDR2 reads SYDVKM. V was shortened by 7 bases and J by 0 bases, with 19 bases between the two germline ends. CDR3 length: 16 amino acids. The CDR3 nucleotides read TGTGCCAGCACTACGATCCCGTCTCTCGGCTCCTACGAGCAGTACTTC. Translated: CASTTIPSLGSYEQYF.

The CDR3 sequence: CASSERRTGNTGELFF. CDR3 nucleotides: TGCGCCAGCAGTGAGCGTCGGACAGGGAACACCGGGGAGCTGTTTTTT. The chain carries TRBV10-1 and TRBJ2-2; 7 nucleotides line up with TRBD1. V shed 2 bases, J shed 1 base, and the junction held 4 bases outside the gene matches. The CDR3 sequence is 16 residues long. In germline, CDR1 is WNHNN, CDR2 SYGVQD (reference sequence).

The chain combines TRBV28 with TRBJ1-1; 7 bases map to TRBD1. Germline loops: CDR1 MDHEN, CDR2 SYDVKM. The V segment lost 7 bases and the J segment 11 bases; nucleotides outside the gene matches: 7. The CDR3 is made up of 11 amino acids. The CDR3 nucleotides are TGTGCCAGCACTAGACAGGGTTGGGCTTTCTTT. Its protein is CASTRQGWAFF.

The chain recombines TRBV7-3 with TRBJ2-2; D is perhaps TRBD1 (5 bases). Per germline, CDR1 SGHTA and CDR2 FQGTGA. V was pared by 1 base and J by 1 base, with 10 bases between. The CDR3 runs to 16 residues. The CDR3 reads CASSLILGQNTGELFF. The DNA of the CDR3 is TGTGCCAGCAGCTTAATTCTAGGACAGAACACCGGGGAGCTGTTTTTT.

The gene calls are TRBV4-2 and TRBJ2-2; weak D call: TRBD2 (5 bases). Germline CDR1 reads LGHNA; CDR2 reads YNFKEQ. This CDR3 contains 15 residues. The V end was cut by 3 bases, the J end by 5 bases, with 13 bases between. The CDR3, as DNA: TGTGCCAGCAGCCAGAGGGATTTGGGTACCGGGGAGCTGTTTTTT. It codes for CASSQRDLGTGELFF.

This clone was detected once. The genes are TRBV7-9 and TRBJ1-4; the match to TRBD1 covers 10 bases. The ends lost 4 bases at V and 5 bases at J; junction bases unmatched: 13. The CDR3 spans 18 residues. Germline V CDR1 and CDR2: SEHNR, FQNEAQ (reference sequence). This CDR3 reads CASSSRTGGLPGNEKLFF. Here the CDR3 DNA reads TGTGCCAGCAGCTCAAGGACAGGGGGTCTACCGGGAAATGAAAAACTGTTTTTT.